These 5 T cell receptor beta chains share one sample of origin, sequenced in a study of regulatory T cells in long-lasting Graves disease (dated by TCRdb to about 2021). The protocol used for the library was multiplex PCR. The sample was run on an Illumina HiSeq 4000. To build TCR beta libraries, CDR3 regions were amplified by Arm-PCR using iRepertoire HTBI primers. TCRdb trimmed public reads at Q25 via fastp, called clones via MiXCR and kept in-frame beta chains. Identical CDR3 proteins give one entry, which carries the most common genes and DNA. Within this sample are under 450,000 distinct CDR3 sequences, with 20% to 25% of them counted one time only. Of the sample, around 24% falls within the top ten clones. The meaning of the sample's time point label: persistent/refractory GD, antithyroid drugs over 5 years with positive TRAb. RNA was extracted from PBMCs in TRIzol for both TCR sequencing and RNA sequencing.

The source was peripheral blood mononuclear cells (PBMCs), collected when the disease was refractory, from a patient treated with antithyroid drugs. These TCRs come from a female donor with Graves disease.

V is TRBV30 and J is TRBJ1-1; no clear D. CDR3 length equals 13 residues. Germline assignment: CDR1 GTSNPN and CDR2 SVGIG (reference sequence). V lost 1 base, J lost 4 bases, and 10 bases lay in between. CDR3 sequence reads: CAWSAWLGTEAFF. For the CDR3, the DNA is TGTGCCTGGAGTGCCTGGTTGGGCACTGAAGCTTTCTTT.

This clonotype came up a few times. This sequence joins TRBV28 and TRBJ1-1; weak D call: TRBD1 (6 bases). The length of the CDR3 is 15 residues. The V end was cut by 4 bases, the J end by 3 bases, with 15 bases between. Per germline, CDR1 MDHEN and CDR2 SYDVKM. The CDR3 coding sequence is TGTGCCAGCAGTTCCTGGGGGCTTACGGACACTGAAGCTTTCTTT. Translated: CASSSWGLTDTEAFF. The full variable domain, with the rest looked up from reference TRBV28 and TRBJ1-1, is DVKVTQSSRYLVKRTGEKVFLECVQDMDHENMFWYRQDPGLGLRLIYFSYDVKMKEKGDIPEGYSVSREKKERFSLILESASTNQTSMYLCASSSWGLTDTEAFFGQGTRLTVV.

The chain uses TRBV24-1 and TRBJ2-1; D is unclear. CDR1 is KGHDR, CDR2 SFDVKD, per germline. This CDR3 is built from 12 residues. The V and J ends lost 6 bases and 8 bases respectively, with 10 bases between them. The CDR3 sequence: CATSSDIDEQFF. CDR3 nucleotides: TGTGCCACCAGTTCTGACATCGATGAGCAGTTCTTC.

The genes are TRBV7-9 and TRBJ1-4, with D possibly being TRBD1 (6 bases). The germline CDR1 and CDR2 sequences are SEHNR and FQNEAQ (reference sequence). Trimming stripped 4 bases from V and 8 bases from J, with 14 bases between. The CDR3 is 14 residues long. CDR3 coding DNA: TGTGCCAGCAGCTCCAGGGGTGGCTCGGAAAAACTGTTTTTT. This sequence encodes CASSSRGGSEKLFF.

In the case of this clonotype: Its ends do not fully match the called genes, so a read error is possible. The V and J genes are TRBV7-7 and TRBJ2-7; 10 bases line up with TRBD2. In germline, CDR1 is SSHAT, CDR2 FNYEAQ (reference sequence). This CDR3 is built from 16 residues. CDR3 nucleotides: TGTGCTAGCAGCTTAGTACGGGCTAGCGGGAGTTACGAGCAGTACTTC. It encodes CASSLVRASGSYEQYF.